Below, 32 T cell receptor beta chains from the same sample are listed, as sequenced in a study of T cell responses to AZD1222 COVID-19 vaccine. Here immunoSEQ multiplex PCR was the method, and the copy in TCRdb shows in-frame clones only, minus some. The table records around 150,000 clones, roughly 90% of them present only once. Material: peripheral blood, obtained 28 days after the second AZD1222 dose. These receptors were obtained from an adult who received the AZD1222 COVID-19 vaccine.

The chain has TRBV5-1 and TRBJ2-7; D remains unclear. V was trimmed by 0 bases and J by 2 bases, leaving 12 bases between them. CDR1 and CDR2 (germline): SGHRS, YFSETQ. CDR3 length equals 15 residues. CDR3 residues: CASSLGPAGTYEQYF. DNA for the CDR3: TGCGCCAGCAGCTTGGGGCCAGCAGGAACCTACGAGCAGTACTTC.

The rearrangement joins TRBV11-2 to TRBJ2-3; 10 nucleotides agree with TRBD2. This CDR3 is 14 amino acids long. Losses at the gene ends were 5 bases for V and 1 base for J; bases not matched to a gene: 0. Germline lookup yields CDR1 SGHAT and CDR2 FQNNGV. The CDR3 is CASSLAGGTDTQYF. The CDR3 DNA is TGTGCCAGCAGCCTAGCGGGAGGCACAGATACGCAGTATTTT.

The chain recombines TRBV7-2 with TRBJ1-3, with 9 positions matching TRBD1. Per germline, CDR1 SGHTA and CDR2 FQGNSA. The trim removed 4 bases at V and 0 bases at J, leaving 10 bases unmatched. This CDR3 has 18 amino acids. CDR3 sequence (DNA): TGTGCCAGCAGCTGGTCGGGGACAGGGACCAACTCTGGAAACACCATATATTTT. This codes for CASSWSGTGTNSGNTIYF. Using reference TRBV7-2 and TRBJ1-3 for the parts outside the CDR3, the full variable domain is GAGVSQSPSNKVTEKGKDVELRCDPISGHTALYWYRQSLGQGLEFLIYFQGNSAPDKSGLPSDRFSAERTGGSVSTLTIQRTQQEDSAVYLCASSWSGTGTNSGNTIYFGEGSWLTVV.

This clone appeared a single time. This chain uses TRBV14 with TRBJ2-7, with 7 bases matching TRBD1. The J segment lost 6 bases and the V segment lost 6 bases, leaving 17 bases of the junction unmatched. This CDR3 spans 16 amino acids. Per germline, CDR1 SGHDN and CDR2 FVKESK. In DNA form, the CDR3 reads TGTGCCAGCAGGAAAACAGGGGAAGGGCCCCGGCGCGAGCAGTACTTC. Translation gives CASRKTGEGPRREQYF.

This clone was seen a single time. Here the CDR3 reads CASSMAWGTPLYSNQPQHF. The CDR3 coding sequence is TGTGCCAGTAGTATGGCGTGGGGAACGCCTCTCTATAGCAATCAGCCCCAGCATTTT. The chain recombines TRBV19 with TRBJ1-5, with D uncertain. The V end was cut by 3 bases, the J end by 0 bases, with 21 bases between. The V gene's germline CDR1 is LNHDA and CDR2 SQIVND (reference sequence). The length of the CDR3 is 19 residues. Using reference TRBV19 and TRBJ1-5 for the parts outside the CDR3, the full variable domain is DGGITQSPKYLFRKEGQNVTLSCEQNLNHDAMYWYRQDPGQGLRLIYYSQIVNDFQKGDIAEGYSVSREKKESFPLTVTSAQKNPTAFYLCASSMAWGTPLYSNQPQHFGDGTRLSIL.

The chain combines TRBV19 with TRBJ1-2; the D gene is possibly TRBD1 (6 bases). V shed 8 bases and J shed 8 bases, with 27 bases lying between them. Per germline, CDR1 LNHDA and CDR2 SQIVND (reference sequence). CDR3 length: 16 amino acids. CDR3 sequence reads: CASHLKPNLGGQGYTF. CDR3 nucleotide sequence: TGTGCCAGTCACCTAAAACCCAACCTTGGGGGGCAAGGCTACACCTTC. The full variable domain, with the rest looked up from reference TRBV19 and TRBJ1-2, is DGGITQSPKYLFRKEGQNVTLSCEQNLNHDAMYWYRQDPGQGLRLIYYSQIVNDFQKGDIAEGYSVSREKKESFPLTVTSAQKNPTAFYLCASHLKPNLGGQGYTFGSGTRLTVV.

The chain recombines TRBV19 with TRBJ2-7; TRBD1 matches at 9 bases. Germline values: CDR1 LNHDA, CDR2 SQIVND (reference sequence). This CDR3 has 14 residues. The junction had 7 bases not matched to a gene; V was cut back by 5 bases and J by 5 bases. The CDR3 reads CASSLGQGGDEQYF. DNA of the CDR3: TGTGCCAGTAGTCTGGGACAGGGCGGAGACGAGCAGTACTTC.

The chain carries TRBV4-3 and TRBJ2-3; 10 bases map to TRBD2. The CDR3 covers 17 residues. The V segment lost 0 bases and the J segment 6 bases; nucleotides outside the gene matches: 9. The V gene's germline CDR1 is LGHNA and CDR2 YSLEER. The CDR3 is CASSQETPSGSRDTQYF. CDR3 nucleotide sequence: TGCGCCAGCAGCCAAGAGACCCCTAGCGGGAGTCGGGATACGCAGTATTTT.

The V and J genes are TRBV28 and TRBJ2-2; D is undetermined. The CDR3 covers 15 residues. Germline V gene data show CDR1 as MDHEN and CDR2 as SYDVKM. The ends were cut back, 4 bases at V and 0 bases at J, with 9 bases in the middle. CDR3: CASSSPTPNTGELFF. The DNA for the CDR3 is TGTGCCAGCAGTTCCCCGACTCCGAACACCGGGGAGCTGTTTTTT.

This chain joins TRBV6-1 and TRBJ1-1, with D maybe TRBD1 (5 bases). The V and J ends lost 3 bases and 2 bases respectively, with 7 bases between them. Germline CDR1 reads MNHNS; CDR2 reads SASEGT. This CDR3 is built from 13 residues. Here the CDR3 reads CASSDQGNTEAFF. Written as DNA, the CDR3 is TGTGCCAGCAGTGATCAGGGTAACACTGAAGCTTTCTTT.

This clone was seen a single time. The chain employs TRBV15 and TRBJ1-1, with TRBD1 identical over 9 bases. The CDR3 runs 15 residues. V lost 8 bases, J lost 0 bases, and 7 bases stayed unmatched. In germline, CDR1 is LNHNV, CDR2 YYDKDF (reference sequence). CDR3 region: CATRTGEFLNTEAFF. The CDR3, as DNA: TGTGCCACCCGGACAGGGGAGTTCCTGAACACTGAAGCTTTCTTT.

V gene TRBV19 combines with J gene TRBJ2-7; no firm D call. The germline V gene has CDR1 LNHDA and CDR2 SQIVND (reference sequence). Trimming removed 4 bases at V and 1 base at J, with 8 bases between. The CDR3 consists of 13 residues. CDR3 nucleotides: TGTGCCAGTAGTACCCACGGTTCCTACGAGCAGTACTTC. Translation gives CASSTHGSYEQYF. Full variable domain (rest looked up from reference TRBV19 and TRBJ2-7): DGGITQSPKYLFRKEGQNVTLSCEQNLNHDAMYWYRQDPGQGLRLIYYSQIVNDFQKGDIAEGYSVSREKKESFPLTVTSAQKNPTAFYLCASSTHGSYEQYFGPGTRLTVT.

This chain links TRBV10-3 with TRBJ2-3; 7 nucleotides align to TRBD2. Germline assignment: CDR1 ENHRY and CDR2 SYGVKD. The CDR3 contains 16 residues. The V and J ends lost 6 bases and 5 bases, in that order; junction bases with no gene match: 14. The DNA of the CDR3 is TGTGCCATCAGGCGAGCGGGGAAAGGTTTGGGAGATACGCAGTATTTT. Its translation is CAIRRAGKGLGDTQYF.

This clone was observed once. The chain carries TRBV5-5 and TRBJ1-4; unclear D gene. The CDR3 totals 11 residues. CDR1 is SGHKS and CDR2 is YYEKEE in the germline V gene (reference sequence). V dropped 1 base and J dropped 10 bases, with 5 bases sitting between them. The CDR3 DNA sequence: TGTGCCAGCAGCTTGAACGGAAAACTGTTTTTT. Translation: CASSLNGKLFF.

The CDR3 bases are TGTGCCAGCAGCTTGGCCCGACCGGCCCGGGAGGATCAGCCCCAGCATTTT. Translation: CASSLARPAREDQPQHF. J is TRBJ1-5 and V is TRBV5-8; unclear D gene. This CDR3 has 17 amino acids. The V gene lost 0 bases and the J gene lost 5 bases, with 18 bases spanning the gap. Germline V gene data show CDR1 as SGHTS and CDR2 as YDEGEE. The full variable domain, with the rest looked up from reference TRBV5-8 and TRBJ1-5, is EAGVTQSPTHLIKTRGQQATLRCSPISGHTSVYWYQQALGLGLQFLLWYDEGEERNRGNFPPRFSGRQFPNYSSELNVNALELEDSALYLCASSLARPAREDQPQHFGDGTRLSIL.

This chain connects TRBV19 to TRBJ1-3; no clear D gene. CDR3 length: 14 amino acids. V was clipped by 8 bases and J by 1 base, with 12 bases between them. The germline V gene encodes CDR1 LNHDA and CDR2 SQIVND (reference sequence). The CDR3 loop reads CASAPRRSGNTIYF. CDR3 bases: TGTGCCAGTGCTCCGAGGAGATCTGGAAACACCATATATTTT.

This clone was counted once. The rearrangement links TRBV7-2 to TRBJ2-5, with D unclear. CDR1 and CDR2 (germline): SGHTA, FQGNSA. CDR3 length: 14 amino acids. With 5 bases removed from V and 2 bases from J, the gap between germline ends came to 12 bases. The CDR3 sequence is CASSPRWRQETQYF. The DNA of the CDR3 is TGTGCCAGCAGCCCCCGGTGGAGACAAGAGACCCAGTACTTC.

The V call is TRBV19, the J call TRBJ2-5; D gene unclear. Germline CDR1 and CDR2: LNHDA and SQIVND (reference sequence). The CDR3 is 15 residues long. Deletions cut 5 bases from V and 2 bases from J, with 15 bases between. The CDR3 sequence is CASSFDGRIQETQYF. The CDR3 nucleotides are TGTGCCAGTAGTTTTGACGGCAGGATACAAGAGACCCAGTACTTC.

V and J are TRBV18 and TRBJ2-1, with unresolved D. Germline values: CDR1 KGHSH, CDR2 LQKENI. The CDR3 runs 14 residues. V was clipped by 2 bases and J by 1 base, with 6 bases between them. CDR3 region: CASSPLPSYNEQFF. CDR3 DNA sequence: TGTGCCAGCTCACCATTACCTTCCTACAATGAGCAGTTCTTC.

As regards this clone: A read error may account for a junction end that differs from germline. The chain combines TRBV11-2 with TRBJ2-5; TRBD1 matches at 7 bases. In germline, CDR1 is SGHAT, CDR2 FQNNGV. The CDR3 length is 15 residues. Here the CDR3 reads CASSPRDSPQQTQYF. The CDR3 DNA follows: TGTGCCAGCAGCCCTCGGGACAGCCCCCAACAGACCCAGTACTTC. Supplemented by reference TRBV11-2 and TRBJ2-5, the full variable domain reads EAGVAQSPRYKIIEKRQSVAFWCNPISGHATLYWYQQILGQGPKLLIQFQNNGVVDDSQLPKDRFSAERLKGVDSTLKIQPAKLEDSAVYLCASSPRDSPQQTQYFGPGTRLLVL.

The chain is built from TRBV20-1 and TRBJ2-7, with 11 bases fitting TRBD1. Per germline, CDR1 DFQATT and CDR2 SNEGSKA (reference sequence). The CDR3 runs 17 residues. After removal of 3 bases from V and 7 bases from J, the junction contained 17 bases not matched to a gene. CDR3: CSASYRGGQGALGEQYF. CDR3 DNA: TGCAGTGCTAGTTATAGAGGAGGACAGGGGGCATTAGGGGAGCAGTACTTC.

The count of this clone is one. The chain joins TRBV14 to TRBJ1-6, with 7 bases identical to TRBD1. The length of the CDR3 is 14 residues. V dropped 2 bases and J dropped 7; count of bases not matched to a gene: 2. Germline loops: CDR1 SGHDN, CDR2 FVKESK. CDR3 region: CASSQLQGNSPLHF. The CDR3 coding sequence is TGTGCCAGCAGCCAACTACAGGGGAATTCACCCCTCCACTTT.

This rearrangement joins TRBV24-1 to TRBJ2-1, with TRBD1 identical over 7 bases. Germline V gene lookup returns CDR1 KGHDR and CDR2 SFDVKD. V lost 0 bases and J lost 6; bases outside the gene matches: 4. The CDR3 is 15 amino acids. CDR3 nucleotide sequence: TGTGCCACCAGTGATTTGAGGGACAGTCTCAATGAGCAGTTCTTC. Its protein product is CATSDLRDSLNEQFF.

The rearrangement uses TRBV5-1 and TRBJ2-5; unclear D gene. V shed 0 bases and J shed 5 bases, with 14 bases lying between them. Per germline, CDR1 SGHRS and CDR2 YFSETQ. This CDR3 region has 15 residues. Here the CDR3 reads CASSLEPGRRETQYF. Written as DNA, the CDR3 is TGCGCCAGCAGCTTGGAACCGGGTCGCCGGGAGACCCAGTACTTC.

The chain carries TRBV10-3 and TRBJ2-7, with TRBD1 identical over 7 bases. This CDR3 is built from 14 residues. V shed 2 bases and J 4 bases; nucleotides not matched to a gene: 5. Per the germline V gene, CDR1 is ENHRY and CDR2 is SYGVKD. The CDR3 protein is CAISEGTGEYEQYF. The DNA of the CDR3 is TGTGCCATCAGTGAGGGAACAGGGGAATACGAGCAGTACTTC.

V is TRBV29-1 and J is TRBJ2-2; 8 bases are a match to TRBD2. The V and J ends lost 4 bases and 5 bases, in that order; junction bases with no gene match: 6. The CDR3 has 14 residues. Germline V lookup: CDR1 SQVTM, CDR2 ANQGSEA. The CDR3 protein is CSVGGTRGTGELFF. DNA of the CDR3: TGCAGCGTTGGCGGGACTAGAGGGACCGGGGAGCTGTTTTTT.

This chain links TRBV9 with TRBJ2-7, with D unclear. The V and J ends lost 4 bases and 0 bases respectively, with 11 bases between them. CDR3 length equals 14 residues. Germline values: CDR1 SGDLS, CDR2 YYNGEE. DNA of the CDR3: TGTGCCAGCAGCAGAGAAACTCACTCCTACGAGCAGTACTTC. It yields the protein CASSRETHSYEQYF.

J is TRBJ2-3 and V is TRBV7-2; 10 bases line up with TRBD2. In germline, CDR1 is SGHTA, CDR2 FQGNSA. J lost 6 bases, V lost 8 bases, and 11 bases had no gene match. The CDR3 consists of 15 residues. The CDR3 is CASGLAGGIGDTQYF. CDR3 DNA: TGTGCCAGCGGGTTAGCGGGAGGTATAGGGGATACGCAGTATTTT.

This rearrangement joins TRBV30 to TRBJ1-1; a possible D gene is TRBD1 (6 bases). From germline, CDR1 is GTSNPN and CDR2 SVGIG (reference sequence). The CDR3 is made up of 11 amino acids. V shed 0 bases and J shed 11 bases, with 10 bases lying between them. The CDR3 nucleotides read TGTGCCTGGAGTGTAGGGGGTGCGGCTTTCTTT. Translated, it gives CAWSVGGAAFF.

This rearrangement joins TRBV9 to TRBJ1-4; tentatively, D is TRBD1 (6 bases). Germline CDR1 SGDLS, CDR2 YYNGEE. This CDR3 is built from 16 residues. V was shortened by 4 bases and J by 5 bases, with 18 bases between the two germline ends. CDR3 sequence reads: CASSQTASRGNEKLFF. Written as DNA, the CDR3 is TGTGCCAGCAGCCAGACAGCCTCGAGGGGGAATGAAAAACTGTTTTTT.

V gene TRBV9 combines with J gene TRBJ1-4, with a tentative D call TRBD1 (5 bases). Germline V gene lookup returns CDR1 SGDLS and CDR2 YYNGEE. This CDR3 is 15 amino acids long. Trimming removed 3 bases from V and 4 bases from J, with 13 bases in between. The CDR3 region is CASSASSGHNEKLFF. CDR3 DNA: TGTGCCAGCAGCGCCTCGTCGGGGCATAATGAAAAACTGTTTTTT.

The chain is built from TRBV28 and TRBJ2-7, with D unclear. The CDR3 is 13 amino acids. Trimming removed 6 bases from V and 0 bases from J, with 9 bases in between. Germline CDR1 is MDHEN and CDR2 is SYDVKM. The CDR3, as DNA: TGTGCCAGCAGAGGCGTGGACTCCTACGAGCAGTACTTC. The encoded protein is CASRGVDSYEQYF.